This T cell receptor (beta chain) is from a study of cytomegalovirus exposure and HLA in healthy donors. Measured with immunoSEQ multiplex PCR; TCRdb has only the in-frame clones, and not every one. The data hold roughly 150,000 clones, with more than 85% observed a single time. Study findings and constraints: The classifier reportedly diagnosed cytomegalovirus status with high sensitivity and specificity.

Germline V lookup: CDR1 SEHNR, CDR2 FQNEAQ (reference sequence). This CDR3 region has 16 residues. V was cut by 1 base and J by 4 bases, with 14 bases left in between. This clone has a single count. The antigen remains unidentified. This clonotype was sampled from a man between 18 and 35 years old in good health and CMV-seropositive. The rearrangement links TRBV7-9 to TRBJ2-1; perhaps TRBD2 as D (5 bases). The sample comprised PBMCs. The CDR3 nucleotides read TGTGCCAGCAGCTTAGTTACGGGGAACCTGTACAATGAGCAGTTCTTC. The encoded protein is CASSLVTGNLYNEQFF.